The entry that follows covers one T cell receptor (beta chain) sequence. There is no known antigen for this receptor. No much larger clone exists at a distance of one base, and base qualities are not known. In Seattle, one collaborating source enrolled patients while the infection was active and tracked those patients longitudinally over the course of disease. The collaborating institutions used their own protocols to collect whole blood in K2EDTA tubes. For TCRbeta analysis, collaborator samples were shipped as frozen whole blood, as isolated PBMCs, or as DNA extracted from either sample type. This specimen comes from a study of blood T cell repertoires in COVID-19 (TCRdb year 2020). For context, the study as a whole: Samples covering the acute and convalescent phases of COVID-19 were provided by collaborators in the United States, Italy and Spain. The prospective study material was composed of cDNA or gDNA derived from T cells, B-cell-depleted T cells, or PBMCs. Sample metadata almost always included a de-identified subject ID, COVID-19 status, age in years and sex. The dataset comprised deeply sampled blood TCRbeta repertoires from subjects exposed to, actively infected with, or recovered from COVID-19. The samples were drawn from two sources: the first 160 participants of the ongoing ImmuneRACE study, and 1,000 to 1,500 subjects contributed by 6 global collaborators. Where available, HLA class I and class II types were taken from metadata supplied by the sample provider and were not determined by assay-based typing. A freely available public database, intended as a resource for researchers studying the immune response to SARS-CoV-2, is where the repertoires were released. General conclusions and limits of the study: How much clinical and demographic metadata was included differed by source and by participant, and the metadata was provided uncurated.

The immunoSEQ Assay, a bias-controlled multiplex PCR, was used to amplify TCRbeta CDR3 regions from genomic DNA. The source study handled its data this way. Nucleated cell counts per sample were estimated from amplification of reference gene primers within the assay. Sequence reads were collapsed and filtered to measure the absolute abundance of every unique TCRbeta CDR3 rearrangement. For each sample, productive Simpson clonality was calculated by taking the square root of Simpson's diversity index across productive rearrangements. Drawn from immuneACCESS, this table holds only the in-frame rearrangements with V and J called that TCRdb kept. Clones are partly lost; checked studies trace under half to an unresolved V gene and leave the rest unexplained. From that table come the V and J calls and clone size; the DNA was used to work out D and trimming. Counted in this sample were some 150,000 clones; 70% to 90% of them appeared once. The ten largest account for 6.5% to 9.5% of the sample.

The CDR3 sequence holds 14 residues, the cysteine and phenylalanine included. The kept DNA is CDR3 alone, 42 bases in frame from the first base. Unmatched junction bases come to 12, with V trimmed by 11 bases and J by 4 bases. As encoded in the germline V gene, CDR1 is MNHEY while CDR2 is SVGAGI. Sequenced sample: peripheral blood. The chain is assembled from TRBV6-5 and TRBJ1-2, with TRBD1 identical over 8 junction bases. This receptor was obtained from an older woman with COVID-19, enrolled during active disease. The nucleotide sequence reads as follows: TGTGCCGTAAGCGCAGGGGGCGACACCTATGGCTACACCTTC. The encoded protein is CAVSAGGDTYGYTF.